The clone carrying this T cell receptor beta chain came up once. The entry originates in a study of blood T cell repertoires in COVID-19. Study context: The United States, Italy and Spain provided the acute and convalescent COVID-19 samples. T cells, B-cell-depleted T cells, or PBMCs supplied cDNA or gDNA.

Original processing notes: How many nucleated cells were present was estimated from reference gene primer amplification. Data came from immunoSEQ multiplex PCR; TCRdb stores just in-frame clones and leaves some out. V and J calls and clone size come straight from that table; D and trimming were deduced from the DNA. The data show about 230,000 clones, with roughly 84% seen just once and around 0.89% held by the top ten. CDR3 length equals 15 residues. V shed 7 bases and J shed 11 bases, with 27 bases lying between them. Germline V lookup: CDR1 SGHRS, CDR2 YFSETQ. This sequence was found in a man in his forties or fifties with acute or convalescent COVID-19. The sample was peripheral blood. J is TRBJ1-2 and V is TRBV5-1; a possible D gene is TRBD1 (6 bases). DNA for the CDR3: TGCGCCAGCCGCCCCCTTCAGGGGCCCTCGGGAAGGTACACCTTC. This translates into CASRPLQGPSGRYTF.